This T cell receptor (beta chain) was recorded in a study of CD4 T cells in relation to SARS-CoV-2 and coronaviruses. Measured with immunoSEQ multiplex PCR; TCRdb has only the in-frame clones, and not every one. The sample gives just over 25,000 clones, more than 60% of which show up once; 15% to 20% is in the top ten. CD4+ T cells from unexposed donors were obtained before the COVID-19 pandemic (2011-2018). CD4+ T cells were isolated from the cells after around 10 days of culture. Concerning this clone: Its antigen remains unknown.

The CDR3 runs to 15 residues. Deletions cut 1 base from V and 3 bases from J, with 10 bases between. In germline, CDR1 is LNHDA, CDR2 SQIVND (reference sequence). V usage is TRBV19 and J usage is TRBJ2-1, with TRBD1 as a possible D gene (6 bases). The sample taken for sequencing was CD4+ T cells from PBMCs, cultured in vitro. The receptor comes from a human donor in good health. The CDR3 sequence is CASSIVGTLYNEQFF. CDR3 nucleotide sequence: TGTGCCAGTAGTATAGTTGGGACACTCTACAATGAGCAGTTCTTC. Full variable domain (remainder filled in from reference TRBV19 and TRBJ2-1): DGGITQSPKYLFRKEGQNVTLSCEQNLNHDAMYWYRQDPGQGLRLIYYSQIVNDFQKGDIAEGYSVSREKKESFPLTVTSAQKNPTAFYLCASSIVGTLYNEQFFGPGTRLTVL.